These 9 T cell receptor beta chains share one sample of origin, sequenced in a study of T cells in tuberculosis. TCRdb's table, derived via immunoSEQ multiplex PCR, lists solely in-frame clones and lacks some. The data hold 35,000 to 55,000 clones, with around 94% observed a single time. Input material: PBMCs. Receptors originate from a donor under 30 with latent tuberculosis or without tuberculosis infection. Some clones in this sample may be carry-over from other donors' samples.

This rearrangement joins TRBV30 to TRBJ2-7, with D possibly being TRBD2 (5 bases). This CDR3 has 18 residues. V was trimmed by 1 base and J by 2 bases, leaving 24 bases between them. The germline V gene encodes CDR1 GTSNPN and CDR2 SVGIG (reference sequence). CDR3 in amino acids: CAWSGQTGSYLTPYEQYF. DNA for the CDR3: TGTGCCTGGAGTGGCCAGACGGGGAGCTACTTAACTCCCTACGAGCAGTACTTC.

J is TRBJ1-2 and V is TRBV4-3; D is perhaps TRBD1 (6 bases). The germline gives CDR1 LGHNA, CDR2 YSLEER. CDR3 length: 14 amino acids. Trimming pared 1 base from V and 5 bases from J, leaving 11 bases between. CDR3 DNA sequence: TGCGCCAGCAGCCAAGGGACAGCAACATATGGCTACACCTTC. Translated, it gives CASSQGTATYGYTF.

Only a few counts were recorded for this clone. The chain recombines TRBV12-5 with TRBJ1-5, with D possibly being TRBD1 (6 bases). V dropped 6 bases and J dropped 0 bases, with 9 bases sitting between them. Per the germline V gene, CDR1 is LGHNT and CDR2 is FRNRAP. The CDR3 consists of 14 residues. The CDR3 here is CASGDSNSNQPQHF. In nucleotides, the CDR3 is TGTGCTAGTGGGGACAGTAATAGCAATCAGCCCCAGCATTTT. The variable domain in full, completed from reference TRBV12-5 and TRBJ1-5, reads DARVTQTPRHKVTEMGQEVTMRCQPILGHNTVFWYRQTMMQGLELLAYFRNRAPLDDSGMPKDRFSAEMPDATLATLKIQPSEPRDSAVYFCASGDSNSNQPQHFGDGTRLSIL.

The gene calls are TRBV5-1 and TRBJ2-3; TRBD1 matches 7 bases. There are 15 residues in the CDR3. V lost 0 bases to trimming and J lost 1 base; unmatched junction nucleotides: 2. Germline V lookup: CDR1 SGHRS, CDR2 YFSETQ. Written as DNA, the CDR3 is TGCGCCAGCAGCTTGGGACAGGGTGGCACAGATACGCAGTATTTT. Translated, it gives CASSLGQGGTDTQYF.

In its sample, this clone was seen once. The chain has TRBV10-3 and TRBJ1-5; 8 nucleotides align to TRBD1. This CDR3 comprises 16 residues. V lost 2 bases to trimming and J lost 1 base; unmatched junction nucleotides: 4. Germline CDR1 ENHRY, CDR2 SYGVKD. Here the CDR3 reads CAISEQGADSNQPQHF. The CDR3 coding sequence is TGTGCCATCAGTGAGCAGGGGGCAGACAGCAATCAGCCCCAGCATTTT.

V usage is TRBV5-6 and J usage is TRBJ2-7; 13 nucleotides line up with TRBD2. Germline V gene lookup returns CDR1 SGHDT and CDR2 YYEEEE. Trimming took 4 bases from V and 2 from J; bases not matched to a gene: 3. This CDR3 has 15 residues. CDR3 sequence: CASSTGLAGPYEQYF. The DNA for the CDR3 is TGTGCCAGCAGCACGGGACTAGCGGGGCCCTACGAGCAGTACTTC. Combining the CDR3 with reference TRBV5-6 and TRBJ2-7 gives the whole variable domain DAGVTQSPTHLIKTRGQQVTLRCSPKSGHDTVSWYQQALGQGPQFIFQYYEEEERQRGNFPDRFSGHQFPNYSSELNVNALLLGDSALYLCASSTGLAGPYEQYFGPGTRLTVT.

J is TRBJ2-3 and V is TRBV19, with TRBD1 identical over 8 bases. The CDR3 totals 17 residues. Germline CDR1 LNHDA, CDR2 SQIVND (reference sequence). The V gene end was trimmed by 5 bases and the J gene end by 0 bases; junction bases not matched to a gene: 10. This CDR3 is CASSPRQGSPSTDTQYF. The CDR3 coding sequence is TGTGCCAGTAGTCCACGACAGGGGAGCCCTAGCACAGATACGCAGTATTTT.

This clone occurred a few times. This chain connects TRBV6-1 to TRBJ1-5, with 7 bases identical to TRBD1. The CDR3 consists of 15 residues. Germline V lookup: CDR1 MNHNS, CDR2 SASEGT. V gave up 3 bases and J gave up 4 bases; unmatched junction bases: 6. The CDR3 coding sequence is TGTGCCAGCAGTGAGCTCGACAGGGCGAATCAGCCCCAGCATTTT. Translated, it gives CASSELDRANQPQHF.

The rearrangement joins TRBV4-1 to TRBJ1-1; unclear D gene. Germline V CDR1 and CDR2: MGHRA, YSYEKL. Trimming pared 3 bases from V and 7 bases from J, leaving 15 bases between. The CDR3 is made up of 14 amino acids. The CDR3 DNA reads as TGCGCCAGCAGCCAGAGGGCCCCCCGCGGTGAAGCTTTCTTT. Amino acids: CASSQRAPRGEAFF.